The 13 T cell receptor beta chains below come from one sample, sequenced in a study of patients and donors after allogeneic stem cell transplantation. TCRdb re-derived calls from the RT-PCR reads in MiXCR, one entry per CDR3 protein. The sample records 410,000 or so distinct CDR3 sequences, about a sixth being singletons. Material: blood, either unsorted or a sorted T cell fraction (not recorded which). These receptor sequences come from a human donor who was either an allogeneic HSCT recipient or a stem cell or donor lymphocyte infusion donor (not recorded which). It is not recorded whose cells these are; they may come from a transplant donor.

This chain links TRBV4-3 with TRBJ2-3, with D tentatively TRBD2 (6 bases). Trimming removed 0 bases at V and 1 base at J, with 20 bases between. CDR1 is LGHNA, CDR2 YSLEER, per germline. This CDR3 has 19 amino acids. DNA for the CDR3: TGCGCCAGCAGCCAAGATCGGGGTTCGTGGACTATCGGCACAGATACGCAGTATTTT. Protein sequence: CASSQDRGSWTIGTDTQYF.

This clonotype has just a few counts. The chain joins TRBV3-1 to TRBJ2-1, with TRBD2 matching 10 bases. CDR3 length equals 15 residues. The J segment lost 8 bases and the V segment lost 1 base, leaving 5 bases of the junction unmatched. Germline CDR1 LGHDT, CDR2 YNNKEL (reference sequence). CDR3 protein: CASSQGAGGPDEQFF. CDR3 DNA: TGTGCCAGCAGCCAAGGAGCGGGAGGGCCCGATGAGCAGTTCTTC.

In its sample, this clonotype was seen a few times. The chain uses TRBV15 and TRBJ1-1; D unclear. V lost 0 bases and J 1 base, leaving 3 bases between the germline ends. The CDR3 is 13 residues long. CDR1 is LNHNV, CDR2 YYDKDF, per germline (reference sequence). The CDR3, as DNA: TGTGCCACCAGCAGAGACGCGAACACTGAAGCTTTCTTT. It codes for CATSRDANTEAFF.

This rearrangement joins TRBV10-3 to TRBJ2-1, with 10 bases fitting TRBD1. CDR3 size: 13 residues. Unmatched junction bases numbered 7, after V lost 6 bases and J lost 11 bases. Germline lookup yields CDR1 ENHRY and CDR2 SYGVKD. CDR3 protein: CAIRATGGRKQFF. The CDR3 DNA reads TGTGCCATCAGGGCGACAGGGGGCAGGAAGCAGTTCTTC.

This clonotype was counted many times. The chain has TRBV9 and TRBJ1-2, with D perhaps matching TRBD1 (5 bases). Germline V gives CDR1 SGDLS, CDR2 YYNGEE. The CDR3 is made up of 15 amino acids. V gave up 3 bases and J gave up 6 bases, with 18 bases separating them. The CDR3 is CASSGSGLRDDGYTF. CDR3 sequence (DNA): TGTGCCAGCAGCGGCTCGGGACTGAGAGACGATGGCTACACCTTC.

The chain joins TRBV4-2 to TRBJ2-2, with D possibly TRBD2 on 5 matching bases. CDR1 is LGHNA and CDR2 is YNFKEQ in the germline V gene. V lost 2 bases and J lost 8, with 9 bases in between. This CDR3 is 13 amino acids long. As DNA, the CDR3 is TGTGCCAGCAGCCAACTAGCAACTGGGGAGCTGTTTTTT. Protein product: CASSQLATGELFF.

The CDR3 DNA follows: TGCGCCAGCGAGAGGGAGCCTCGTTGGGGGGCTAGCACAGATACGCAGTATTTT. Its protein is CASEREPRWGASTDTQYF. The chain carries TRBV5-1 and TRBJ2-3; D tentatively reads TRBD1 or TRBD2 (6 bases each). V was clipped by 7 bases and J by 0 bases, with 24 bases between them. CDR1 is SGHRS, CDR2 YFSETQ, per germline. The CDR3 sequence is 18 residues long. Supplemented by reference TRBV5-1 and TRBJ2-3, the full variable domain reads KAGVTQTPRYLIKTRGQQVTLSCSPISGHRSVSWYQQTPGQGLQFLFEYFSETQRNKGNFPGRFSGRQFSNSRSEMNVSTLELGDSALYLCASEREPRWGASTDTQYFGPGTRLTVL.

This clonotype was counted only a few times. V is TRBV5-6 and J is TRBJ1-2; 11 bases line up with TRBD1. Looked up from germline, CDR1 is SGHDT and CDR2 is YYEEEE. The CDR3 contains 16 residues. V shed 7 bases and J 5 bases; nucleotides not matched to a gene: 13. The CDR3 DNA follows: TGTGCCAGCCTCCCCACCGGGACAGGGGGGGAGTATGGCTACACCTTC. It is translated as CASLPTGTGGEYGYTF.

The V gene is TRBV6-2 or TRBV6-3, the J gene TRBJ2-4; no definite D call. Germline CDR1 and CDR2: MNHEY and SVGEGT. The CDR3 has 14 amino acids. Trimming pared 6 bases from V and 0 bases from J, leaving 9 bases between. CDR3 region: CASRVGIAKNIQYF. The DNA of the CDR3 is TGTGCCAGCAGGGTAGGAATAGCCAAAAACATTCAGTACTTC.

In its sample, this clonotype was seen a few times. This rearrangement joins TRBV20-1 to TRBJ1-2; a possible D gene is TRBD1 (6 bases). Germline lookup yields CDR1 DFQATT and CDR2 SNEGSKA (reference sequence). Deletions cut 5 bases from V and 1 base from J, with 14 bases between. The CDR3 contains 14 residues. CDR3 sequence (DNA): TGCAGTGCTCGATCCGGGGGCAATAACTATGGCTACACCTTC. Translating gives CSARSGGNNYGYTF.

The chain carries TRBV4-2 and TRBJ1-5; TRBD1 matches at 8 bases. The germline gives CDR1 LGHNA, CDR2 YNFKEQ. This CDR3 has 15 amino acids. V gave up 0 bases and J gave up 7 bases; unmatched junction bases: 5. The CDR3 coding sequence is TGTGCCAGCAGCCAAGAAGGACAGGGAAGCCAGCCCCAGCATTTT. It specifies CASSQEGQGSQPQHF.

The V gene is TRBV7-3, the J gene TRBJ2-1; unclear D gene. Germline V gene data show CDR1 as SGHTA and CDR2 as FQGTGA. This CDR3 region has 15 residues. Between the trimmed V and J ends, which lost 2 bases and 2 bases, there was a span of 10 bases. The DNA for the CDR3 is TGTGCCAGCAGCTTAGGGAAGCTAACCTACAATGAGCAGTTCTTC. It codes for CASSLGKLTYNEQFF.

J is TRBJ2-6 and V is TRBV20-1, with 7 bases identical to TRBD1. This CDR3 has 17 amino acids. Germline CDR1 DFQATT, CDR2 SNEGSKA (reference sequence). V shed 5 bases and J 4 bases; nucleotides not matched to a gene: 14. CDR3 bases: TGCAGTGCTGCCAGGGACAGTGTAGCGTCCGGGGCCAACGTCCTGACTTTC. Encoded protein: CSAARDSVASGANVLTF.